The sequence of this T cell receptor (beta chain) was determined in a study of T-cell reconstitution after alpha-beta-depleted transplantation in children. This clonotype was recorded many times. V was trimmed by 3 bases and J by 2 bases, leaving 13 bases between them. CDR1 and CDR2 (germline): DFQATT, SNEGSKA (reference sequence). This CDR3 region has 14 residues. The TCRbeta library was prepared with unique molecular identifiers. TCRdb reanalysed the PCR reads using MiXCR and keeps one entry per CDR3 protein. The repertoire has roughly 500,000 distinct CDR3 sequences, around 12% of them found once; the top ten carry around 6%.

This sequence was found in a human donor who donated a stem cell graft to a child with combined immunodeficiency. Sequences were derived from PBMCs from the stem cell graft donor, sampled from the stem cell graft. This chain connects TRBV20-1 to TRBJ1-1; D remains unclear. The CDR3 spells CSARWPGENTEAFF. The CDR3 DNA is TGCAGTGCTAGGTGGCCTGGGGAAAACACTGAAGCTTTCTTT.